This TCR beta chain is from a study of OX40 agonist ivuxolimab in advanced cancers. Across the study: Three patients, one with hepatocellular carcinoma and two with cutaneous melanoma, achieved partial responses.

Concerning this clone: Antigen specificity is unknown.

Study outcomes and limitations: At 0.1 to 3.0 mg/kg and by week 6, clonal expansion occurred in CD4+ and CD8+ blood T cells. In a subset of nonresponders, normalized T-cell clonal expansion was also low.

Data came from immunoSEQ multiplex PCR; TCRdb stores just in-frame clones and leaves some out. The data show some 70,000 clones, 88% seen once. The V gene end was trimmed by 5 bases and the J gene end by 7 bases; junction bases not matched to a gene: 10. The CDR3 consists of 15 residues. Germline CDR1 SNHLY, CDR2 FYNNEI. The chain has TRBV2 and TRBJ2-7; 11 bases are a match to TRBD2. This TCR came from an adult with an advanced solid tumor such as melanoma, head and neck, liver or kidney cancer. The sample in question was CD4+ or CD8+ T cells sorted from blood, obtained in a trial of the OX40 agonist ivuxolimab. CDR3 protein: CASSKHSGGAGEQYF. The CDR3 DNA reads TGTGCCAGCAGTAAACATAGCGGGGGGGCTGGTGAGCAGTACTTC.